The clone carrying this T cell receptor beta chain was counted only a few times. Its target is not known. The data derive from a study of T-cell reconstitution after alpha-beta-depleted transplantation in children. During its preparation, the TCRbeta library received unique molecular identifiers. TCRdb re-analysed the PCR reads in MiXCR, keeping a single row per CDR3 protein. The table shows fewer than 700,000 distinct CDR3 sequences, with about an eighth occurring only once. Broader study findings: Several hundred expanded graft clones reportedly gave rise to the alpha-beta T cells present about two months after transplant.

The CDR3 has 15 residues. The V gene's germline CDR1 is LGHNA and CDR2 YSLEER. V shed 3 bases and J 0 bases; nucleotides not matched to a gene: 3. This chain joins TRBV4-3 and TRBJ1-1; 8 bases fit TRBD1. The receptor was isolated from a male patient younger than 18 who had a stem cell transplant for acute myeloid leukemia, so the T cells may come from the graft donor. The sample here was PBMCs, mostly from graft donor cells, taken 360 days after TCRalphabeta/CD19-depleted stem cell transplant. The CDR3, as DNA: TGCGCCAGCAGCCACCCGGACAGGGTGAACACTGAAGCTTTCTTT. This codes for CASSHPDRVNTEAFF.